This T cell receptor beta chain is drawn from a study of vaccination and CD4 T cells after COVID-19. The CDR3 spans 15 residues. Germline lookup yields CDR1 SGHTA and CDR2 FQGNSA. The trim removed 3 bases at V and 5 bases at J, leaving 6 bases unmatched. The treatment here: roughly 10-day PBMC culture with coronavirus spike peptide pools or control peptides (ViraFEST assay). Via ViraFEST, peptide pools expanded antigen-specific T cells before TCR sequencing. Per-well cultures of some 2.2 million PBMCs received roughly 9.9 IU/ml IL-2 and about 9.6 ug/ml peptide pools. With the Oncomine TCR Beta short-read assay, DNA from cultured CD4+ T cells was sequenced. TCRdb ran MiXCR on the PCR reads and lists one entry per CDR3 protein. This sample has approximately 11,000 distinct CDR3 sequences, with more than 25% found just once. For this clonotype: What it recognizes is unknown.

The material sequenced was cultured CD4+ T cells from blood. The V call is TRBV7-2, the J call TRBJ2-5; TRBD2 matches 10 bases. The sequence came from a human donor with COVID-19. CDR3 protein: CASSLTSGPRETQYF. DNA for the CDR3: TGTGCCAGCAGCTTGACTAGCGGGCCTCGGGAGACCCAGTACTTC.